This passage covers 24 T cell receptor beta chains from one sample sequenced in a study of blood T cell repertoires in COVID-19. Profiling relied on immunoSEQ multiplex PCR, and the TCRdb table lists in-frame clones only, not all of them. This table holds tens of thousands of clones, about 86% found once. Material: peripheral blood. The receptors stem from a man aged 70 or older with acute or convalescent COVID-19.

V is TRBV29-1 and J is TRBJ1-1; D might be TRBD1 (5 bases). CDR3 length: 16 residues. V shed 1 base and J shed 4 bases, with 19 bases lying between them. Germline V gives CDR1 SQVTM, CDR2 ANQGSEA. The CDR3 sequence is CSVEVSGLESCTEAFF. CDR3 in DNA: TGCAGCGTTGAAGTGTCAGGGTTAGAAAGTTGCACTGAAGCTTTCTTT.

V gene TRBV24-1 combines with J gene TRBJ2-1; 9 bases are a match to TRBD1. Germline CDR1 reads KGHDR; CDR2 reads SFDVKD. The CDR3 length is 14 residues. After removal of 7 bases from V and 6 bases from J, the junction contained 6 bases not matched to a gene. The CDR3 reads CATSPGQGVNEQFF. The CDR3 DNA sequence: TGTGCCACCAGCCCGGGACAGGGTGTCAATGAGCAGTTCTTC.

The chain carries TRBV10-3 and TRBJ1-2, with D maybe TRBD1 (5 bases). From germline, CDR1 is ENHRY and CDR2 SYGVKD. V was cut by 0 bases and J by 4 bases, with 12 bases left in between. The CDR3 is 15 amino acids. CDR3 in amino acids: CAISESQGLSYGYTF. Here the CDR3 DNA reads TGTGCCATCAGTGAGTCGCAGGGATTGTCCTATGGCTACACCTTC.

CDR3 in amino acids: CASTRGSGSTDTQYF. The CDR3 nucleotides read TGTGCCAGCACGCGTGGGAGCGGGAGCACAGATACGCAGTATTTT. This chain uses TRBV6-5 with TRBJ2-3; tentatively, D is TRBD2 (6 bases). Trimming took off 7 bases at V and 0 bases at J, with 14 bases between the two ends. Germline V CDR1 and CDR2: MNHEY, SVGAGI. The CDR3 length is 15 residues.

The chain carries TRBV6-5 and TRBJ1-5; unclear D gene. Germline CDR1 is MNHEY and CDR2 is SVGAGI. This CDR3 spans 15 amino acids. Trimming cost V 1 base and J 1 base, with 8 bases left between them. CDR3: CASSYYRSSNQPQHF. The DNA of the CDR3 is TGTGCCAGCAGTTACTACAGAAGCAGCAATCAGCCCCAGCATTTT.

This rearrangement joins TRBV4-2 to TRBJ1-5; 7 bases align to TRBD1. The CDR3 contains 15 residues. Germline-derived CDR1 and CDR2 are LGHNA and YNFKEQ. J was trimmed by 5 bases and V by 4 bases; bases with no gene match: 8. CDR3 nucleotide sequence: TGTGCCAGCAGCCCGACGACAGGGATCGATCAGCCCCAGCATTTT. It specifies CASSPTTGIDQPQHF.

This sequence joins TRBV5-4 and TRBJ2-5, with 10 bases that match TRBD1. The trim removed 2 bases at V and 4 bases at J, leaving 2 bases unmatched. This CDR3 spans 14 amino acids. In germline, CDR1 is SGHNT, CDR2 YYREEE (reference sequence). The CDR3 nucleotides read TGTGCCAGCAGCTTCTGGGACAGGGGAGAGACCCAGTACTTC. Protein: CASSFWDRGETQYF.

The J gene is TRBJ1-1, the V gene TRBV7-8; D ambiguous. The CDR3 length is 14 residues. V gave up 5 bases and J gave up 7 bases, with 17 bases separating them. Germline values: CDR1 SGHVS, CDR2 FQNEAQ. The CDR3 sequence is CASSPTRRDNEAFF. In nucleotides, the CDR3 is TGTGCCAGCAGCCCCACCAGGAGGGATAATGAAGCTTTCTTT.

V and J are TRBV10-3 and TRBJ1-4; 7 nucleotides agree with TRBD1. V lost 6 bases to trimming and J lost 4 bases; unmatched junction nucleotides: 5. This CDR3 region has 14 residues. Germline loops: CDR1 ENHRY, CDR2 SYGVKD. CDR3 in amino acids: CAIRPGTDNEKLFF. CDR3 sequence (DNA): TGTGCCATCAGGCCCGGGACAGATAATGAAAAACTGTTTTTT.

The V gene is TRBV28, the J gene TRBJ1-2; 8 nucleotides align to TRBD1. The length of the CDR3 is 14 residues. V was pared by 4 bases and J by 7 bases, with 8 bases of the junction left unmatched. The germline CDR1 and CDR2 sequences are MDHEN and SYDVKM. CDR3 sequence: CASSYSGQGAGYTF. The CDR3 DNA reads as TGTGCCAGCAGTTACTCAGGACAGGGCGCTGGCTACACCTTC.

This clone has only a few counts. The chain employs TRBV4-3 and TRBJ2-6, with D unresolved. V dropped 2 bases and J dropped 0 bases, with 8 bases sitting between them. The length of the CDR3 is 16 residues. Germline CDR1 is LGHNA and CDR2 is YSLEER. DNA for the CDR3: TGCGCCAGCAGCCAACAATCCAGCTCTGGGGCCAACGTCCTGACTTTC. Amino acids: CASSQQSSSGANVLTF.

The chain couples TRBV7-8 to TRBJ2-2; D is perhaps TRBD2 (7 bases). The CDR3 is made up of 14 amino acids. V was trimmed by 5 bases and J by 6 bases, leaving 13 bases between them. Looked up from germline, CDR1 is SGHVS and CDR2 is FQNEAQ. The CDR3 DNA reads TGTGCCAGCAGCCGAGGGGGGGTGGCCGGGGAGCTGTTTTTT. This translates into CASSRGGVAGELFF. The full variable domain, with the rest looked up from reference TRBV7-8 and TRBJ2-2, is GAGVSQSPRYKVAKRGQDVALRCDPISGHVSLFWYQQALGQGPEFLTYFQNEAQLDKSGLPSDRFFAERPEGSVSTLKIQRTQQEDSAVYLCASSRGGVAGELFFGEGSRLTVL.

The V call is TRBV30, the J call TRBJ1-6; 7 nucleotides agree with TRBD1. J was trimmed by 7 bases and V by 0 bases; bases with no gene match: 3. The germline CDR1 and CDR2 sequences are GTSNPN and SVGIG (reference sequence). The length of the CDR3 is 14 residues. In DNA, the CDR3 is TGTGCCTGGAGTGTCGGGACAGCAAATTCACCCCTCCACTTT. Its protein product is CAWSVGTANSPLHF.

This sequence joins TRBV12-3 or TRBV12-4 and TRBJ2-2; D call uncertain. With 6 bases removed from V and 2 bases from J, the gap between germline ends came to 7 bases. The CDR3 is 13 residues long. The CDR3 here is CASRWSNTGELFF. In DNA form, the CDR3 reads TGTGCCAGCAGGTGGAGTAACACCGGGGAGCTGTTTTTT.

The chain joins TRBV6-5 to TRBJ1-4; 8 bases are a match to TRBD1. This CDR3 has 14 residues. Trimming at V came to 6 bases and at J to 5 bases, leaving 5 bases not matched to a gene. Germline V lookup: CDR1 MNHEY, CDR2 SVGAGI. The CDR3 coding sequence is TGTGCCAGCAGGGGGACAGGACGCAATGAAAAACTGTTTTTT. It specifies CASRGTGRNEKLFF.

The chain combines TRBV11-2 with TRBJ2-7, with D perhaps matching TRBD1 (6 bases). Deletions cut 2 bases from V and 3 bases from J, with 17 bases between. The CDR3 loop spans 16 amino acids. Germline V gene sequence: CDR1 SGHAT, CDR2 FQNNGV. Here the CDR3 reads CASSLSYGTRDYEQYF. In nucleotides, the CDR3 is TGTGCCAGCAGCTTAAGTTACGGGACAAGAGACTACGAGCAGTACTTC. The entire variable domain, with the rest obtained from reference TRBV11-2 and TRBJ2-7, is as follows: EAGVAQSPRYKIIEKRQSVAFWCNPISGHATLYWYQQILGQGPKLLIQFQNNGVVDDSQLPKDRFSAERLKGVDSTLKIQPAKLEDSAVYLCASSLSYGTRDYEQYFGPGTRLTVT.

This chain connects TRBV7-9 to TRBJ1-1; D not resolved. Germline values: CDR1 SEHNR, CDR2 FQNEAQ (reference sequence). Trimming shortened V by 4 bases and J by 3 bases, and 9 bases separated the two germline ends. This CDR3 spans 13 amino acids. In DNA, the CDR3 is TGTGCCAGCAGCTGGAGCCTGGACACTGAAGCTTTCTTT. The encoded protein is CASSWSLDTEAFF. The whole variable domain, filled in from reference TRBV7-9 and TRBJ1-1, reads DTGVSQNPRHKITKRGQNVTFRCDPISEHNRLYWYRQTLGQGPEFLTYFQNEAQLEKSRLLSDRFSAERPKGSFSTLEIQRTEQGDSAMYLCASSWSLDTEAFFGQGTRLTVV.

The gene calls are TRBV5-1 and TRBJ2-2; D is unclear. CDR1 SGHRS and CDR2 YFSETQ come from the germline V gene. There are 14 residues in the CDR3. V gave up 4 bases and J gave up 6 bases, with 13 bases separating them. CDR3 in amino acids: CASSQTPISGELFF. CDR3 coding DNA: TGCGCCAGCAGCCAGACTCCTATCTCCGGGGAGCTGTTTTTT.

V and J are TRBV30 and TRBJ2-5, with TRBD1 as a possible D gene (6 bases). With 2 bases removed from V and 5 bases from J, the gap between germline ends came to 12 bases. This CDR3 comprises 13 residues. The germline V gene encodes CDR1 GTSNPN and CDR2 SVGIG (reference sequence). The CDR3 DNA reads TGTGCCTGGAGTACCAGGGGCGGGGAGACCCAGTACTTC. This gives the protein CAWSTRGGETQYF. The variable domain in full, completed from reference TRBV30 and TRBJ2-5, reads SQTIHQWPATLVQPVGSPLSLECTVEGTSNPNLYWYRQAAGRGLQLLFYSVGIGQISSEVPQNLSASRPQDRQFILSSKKLLLSDSGFYLCAWSTRGGETQYFGPGTRLLVL.

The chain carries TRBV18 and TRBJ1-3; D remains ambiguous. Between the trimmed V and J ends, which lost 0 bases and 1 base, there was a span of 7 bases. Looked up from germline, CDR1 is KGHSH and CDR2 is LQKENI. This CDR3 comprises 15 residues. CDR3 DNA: TGTGCCAGCTCACCACCGTCGGGGTCTGGAAACACCATATATTTT. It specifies CASSPPSGSGNTIYF.

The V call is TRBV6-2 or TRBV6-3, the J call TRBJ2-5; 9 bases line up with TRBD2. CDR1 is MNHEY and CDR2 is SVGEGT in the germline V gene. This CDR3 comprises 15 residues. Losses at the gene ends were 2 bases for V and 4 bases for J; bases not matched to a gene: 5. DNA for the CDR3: TGTGCCAGCAGTTACCTGGGACTAGCTCGAGAGACCCAGTACTTC. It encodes CASSYLGLARETQYF.

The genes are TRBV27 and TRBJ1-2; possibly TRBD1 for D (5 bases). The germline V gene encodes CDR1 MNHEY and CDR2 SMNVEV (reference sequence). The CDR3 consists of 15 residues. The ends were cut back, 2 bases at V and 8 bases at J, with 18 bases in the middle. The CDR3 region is CASSLVSTAGEGYTF. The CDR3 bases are TGTGCCAGCAGTTTAGTGTCGACAGCGGGTGAGGGCTACACCTTC.

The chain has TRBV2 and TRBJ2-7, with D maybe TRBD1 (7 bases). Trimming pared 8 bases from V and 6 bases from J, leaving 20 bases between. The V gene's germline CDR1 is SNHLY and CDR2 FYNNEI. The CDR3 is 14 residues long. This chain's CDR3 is CASLRQGGFLEQYF. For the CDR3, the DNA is TGTGCCAGCCTTCGGCAGGGGGGCTTTCTCGAGCAGTACTTC.

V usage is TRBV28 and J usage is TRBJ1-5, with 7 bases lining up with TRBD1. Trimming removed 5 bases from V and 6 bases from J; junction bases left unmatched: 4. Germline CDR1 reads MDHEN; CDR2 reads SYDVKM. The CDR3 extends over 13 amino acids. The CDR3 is CASSKDRVQPQHF. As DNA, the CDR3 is TGTGCCAGCAGTAAAGACAGGGTTCAGCCCCAGCATTTT.